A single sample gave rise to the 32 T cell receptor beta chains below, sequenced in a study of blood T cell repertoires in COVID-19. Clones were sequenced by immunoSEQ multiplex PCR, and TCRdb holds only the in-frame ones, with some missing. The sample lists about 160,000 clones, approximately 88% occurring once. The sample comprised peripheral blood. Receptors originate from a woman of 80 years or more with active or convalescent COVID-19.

CDR3 DNA: TGTGCCAGCTCCGGGATCTCGGGGTCCGAGCAGTACTTC. Translating it yields CASSGISGSEQYF. The chain couples TRBV7-2 to TRBJ2-7; D perhaps matches TRBD2 (5 bases). Germline assignment: CDR1 SGHTA and CDR2 FQGNSA. The CDR3 covers 13 residues. V lost 8 bases, J lost 6 bases, and 17 bases lay in between.

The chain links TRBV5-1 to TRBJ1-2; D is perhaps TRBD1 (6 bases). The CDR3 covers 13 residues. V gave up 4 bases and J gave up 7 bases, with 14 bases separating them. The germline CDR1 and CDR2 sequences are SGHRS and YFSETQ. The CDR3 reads CASSPTGFIGYTF. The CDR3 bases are TGCGCCAGCAGCCCAACAGGGTTTATTGGCTACACCTTC.

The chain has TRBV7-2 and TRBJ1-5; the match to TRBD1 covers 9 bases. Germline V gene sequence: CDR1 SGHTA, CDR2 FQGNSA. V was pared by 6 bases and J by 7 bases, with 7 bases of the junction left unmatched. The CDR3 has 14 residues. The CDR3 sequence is CASRLDRGSQPQHF. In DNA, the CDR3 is TGTGCCAGCAGACTTGACAGGGGGTCCCAGCCCCAGCATTTT.

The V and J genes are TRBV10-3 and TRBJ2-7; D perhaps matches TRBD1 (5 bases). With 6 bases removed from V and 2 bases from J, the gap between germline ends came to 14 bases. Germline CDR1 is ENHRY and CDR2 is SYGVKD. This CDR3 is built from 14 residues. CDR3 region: CAISLTQGTYEQYF. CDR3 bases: TGTGCCATCAGCCTGACTCAGGGTACCTACGAGCAGTACTTC.

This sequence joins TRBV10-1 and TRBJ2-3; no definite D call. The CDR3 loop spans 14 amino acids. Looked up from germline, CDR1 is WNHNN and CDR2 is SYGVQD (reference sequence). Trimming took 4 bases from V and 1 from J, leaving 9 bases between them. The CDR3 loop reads CASSAQVGTDTQYF. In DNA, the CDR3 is TGCGCCAGCAGTGCCCAGGTCGGCACAGATACGCAGTATTTT.

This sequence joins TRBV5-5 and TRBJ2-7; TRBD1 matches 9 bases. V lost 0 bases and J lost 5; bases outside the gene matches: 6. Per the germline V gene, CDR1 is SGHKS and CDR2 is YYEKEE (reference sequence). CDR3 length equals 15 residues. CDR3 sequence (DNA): TGTGCCAGCAGCTTGGTTACAGGGGGCAAAAACGAGCAGTACTTC. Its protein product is CASSLVTGGKNEQYF.

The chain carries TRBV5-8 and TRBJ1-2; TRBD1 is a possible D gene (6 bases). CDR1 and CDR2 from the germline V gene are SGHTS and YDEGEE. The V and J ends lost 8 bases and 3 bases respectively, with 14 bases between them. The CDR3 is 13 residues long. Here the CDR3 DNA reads TGTGCCAGTGCACAGGGCGGAGACTATGGCTACACCTTC. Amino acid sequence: CASAQGGDYGYTF.

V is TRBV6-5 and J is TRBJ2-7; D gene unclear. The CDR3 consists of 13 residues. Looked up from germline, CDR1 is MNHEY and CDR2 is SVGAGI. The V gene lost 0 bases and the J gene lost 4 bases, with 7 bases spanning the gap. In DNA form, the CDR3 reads TGTGCCAGCAGTTACTCGTCGGTTTACGAGCAGTACTTC. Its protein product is CASSYSSVYEQYF.

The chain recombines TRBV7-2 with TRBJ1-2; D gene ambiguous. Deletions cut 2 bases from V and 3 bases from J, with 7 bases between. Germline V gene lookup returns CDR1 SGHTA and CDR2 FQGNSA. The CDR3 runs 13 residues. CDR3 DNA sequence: TGTGCCAGCAGCTTAAATTCGGACTATGGCTACACCTTC. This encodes CASSLNSDYGYTF.

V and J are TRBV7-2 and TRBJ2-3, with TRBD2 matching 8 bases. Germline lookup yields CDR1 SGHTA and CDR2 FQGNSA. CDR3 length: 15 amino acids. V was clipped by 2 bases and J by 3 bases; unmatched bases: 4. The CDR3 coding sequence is TGTGCCAGCAGCTTAATCGGACTAGCTACAGATACGCAGTATTTT. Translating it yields CASSLIGLATDTQYF.

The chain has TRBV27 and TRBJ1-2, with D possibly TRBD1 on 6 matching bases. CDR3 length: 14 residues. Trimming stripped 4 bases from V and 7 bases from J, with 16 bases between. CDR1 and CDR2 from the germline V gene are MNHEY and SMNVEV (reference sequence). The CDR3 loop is CASSSQGGGLGYTF. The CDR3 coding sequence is TGTGCCAGCAGTTCACAGGGTGGTGGTCTTGGCTACACCTTC.

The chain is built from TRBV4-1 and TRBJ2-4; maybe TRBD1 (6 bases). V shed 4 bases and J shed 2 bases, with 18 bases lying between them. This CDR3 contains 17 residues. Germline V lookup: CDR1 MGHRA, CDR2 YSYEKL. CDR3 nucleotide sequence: TGCGCCAGCAGCCTGGGGGCGGCAGCCGATTCCAAAAACATTCAGTACTTC. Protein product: CASSLGAAADSKNIQYF.

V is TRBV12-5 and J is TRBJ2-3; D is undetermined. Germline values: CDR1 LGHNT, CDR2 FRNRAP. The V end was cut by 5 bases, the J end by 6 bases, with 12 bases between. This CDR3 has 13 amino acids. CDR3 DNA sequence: TGTGCTAGTGGTCTCCCCCCGCGGGATACGCAGTATTTT. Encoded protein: CASGLPPRDTQYF.

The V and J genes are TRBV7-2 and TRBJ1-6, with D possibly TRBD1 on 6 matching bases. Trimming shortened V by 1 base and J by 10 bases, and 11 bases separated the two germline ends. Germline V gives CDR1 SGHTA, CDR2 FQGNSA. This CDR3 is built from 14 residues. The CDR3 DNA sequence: TGTGCCAGCAGCTTAGACAGGGTGAAATCACCCCTCCACTTT. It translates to CASSLDRVKSPLHF.

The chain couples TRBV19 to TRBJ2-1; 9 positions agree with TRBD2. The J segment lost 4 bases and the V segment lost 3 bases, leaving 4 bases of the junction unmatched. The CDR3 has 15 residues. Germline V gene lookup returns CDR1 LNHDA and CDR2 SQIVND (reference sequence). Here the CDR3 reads CASSMGSGRYNEQFF. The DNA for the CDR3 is TGTGCCAGTAGTATGGGTAGCGGGAGATACAATGAGCAGTTCTTC.

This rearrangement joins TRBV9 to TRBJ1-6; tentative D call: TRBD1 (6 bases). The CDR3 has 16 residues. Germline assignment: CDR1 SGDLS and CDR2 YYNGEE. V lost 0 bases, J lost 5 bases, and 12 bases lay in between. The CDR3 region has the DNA TGTGCCAGCAGCGTAGGCCCCACAGGGAATAATTCACCCCTCCACTTT. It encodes CASSVGPTGNNSPLHF.

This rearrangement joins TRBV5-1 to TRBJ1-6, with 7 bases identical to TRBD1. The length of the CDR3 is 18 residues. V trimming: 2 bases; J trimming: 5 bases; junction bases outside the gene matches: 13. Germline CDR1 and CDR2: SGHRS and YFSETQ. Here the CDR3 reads CASSLIPPGQSNNSPLHF. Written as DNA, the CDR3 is TGCGCCAGCAGCTTAATACCCCCGGGACAGTCTAATAATTCACCCCTCCACTTT.

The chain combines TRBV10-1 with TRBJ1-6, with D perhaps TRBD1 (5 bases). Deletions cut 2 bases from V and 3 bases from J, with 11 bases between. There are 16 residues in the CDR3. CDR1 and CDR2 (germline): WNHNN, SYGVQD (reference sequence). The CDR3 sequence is CASSESRVGYNSPLHF. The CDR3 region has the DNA TGCGCCAGCAGTGAGAGCAGGGTTGGCTATAATTCACCCCTCCACTTT.

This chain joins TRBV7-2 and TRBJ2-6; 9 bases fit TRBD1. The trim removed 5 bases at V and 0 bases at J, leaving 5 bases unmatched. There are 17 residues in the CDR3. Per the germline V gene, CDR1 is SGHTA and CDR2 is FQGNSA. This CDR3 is CASSPGTGTSGANVLTF. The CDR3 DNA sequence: TGTGCCAGCAGCCCCGGGACAGGGACCTCTGGGGCCAACGTCCTGACTTTC.

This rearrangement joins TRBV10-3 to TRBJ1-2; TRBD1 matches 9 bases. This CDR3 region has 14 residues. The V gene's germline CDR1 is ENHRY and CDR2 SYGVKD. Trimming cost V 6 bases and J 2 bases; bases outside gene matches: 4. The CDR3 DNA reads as TGTGCCATCAGACCCGGACAGGGGAACTATGGCTACACCTTC. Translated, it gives CAIRPGQGNYGYTF.

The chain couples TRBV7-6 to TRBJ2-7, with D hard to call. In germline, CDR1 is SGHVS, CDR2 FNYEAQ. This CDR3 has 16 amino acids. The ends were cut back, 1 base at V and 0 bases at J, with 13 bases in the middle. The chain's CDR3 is CASSLELGVHSYEQYF. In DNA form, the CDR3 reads TGTGCCAGCAGCTTAGAGCTTGGTGTCCACTCCTACGAGCAGTACTTC.

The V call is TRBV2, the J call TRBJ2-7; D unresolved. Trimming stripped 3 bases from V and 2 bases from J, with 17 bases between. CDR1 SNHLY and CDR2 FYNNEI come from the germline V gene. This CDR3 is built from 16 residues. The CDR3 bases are TGTGCCAGCAGTGACCTAAGACTCGCCCCCCCCTACGAGCAGTACTTC. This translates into CASSDLRLAPPYEQYF.

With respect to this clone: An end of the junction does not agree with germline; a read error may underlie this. The CDR3 reads CASSQRRAANTKAFF. The CDR3 bases are TGTGCCAGCAGCCAGCGCAGGGCAGCCAACACTAAAGCTTTCTTT. The V gene is TRBV7-2, the J gene TRBJ1-1; tentative D call: TRBD1 (5 bases). The CDR3 runs to 15 residues. Germline CDR1 SGHTA, CDR2 FQGNSA.

This chain's CDR3 is CASKGQGYGYTF. The CDR3 DNA sequence: TGTGCCAGCAAGGGACAGGGGTATGGCTACACCTTC. The chain employs TRBV2 and TRBJ1-2, with 10 bases matching TRBD1. The CDR3 sequence is 12 residues long. The ends lost 7 bases at V and 5 bases at J; junction bases unmatched: 1. Germline values: CDR1 SNHLY, CDR2 FYNNEI.

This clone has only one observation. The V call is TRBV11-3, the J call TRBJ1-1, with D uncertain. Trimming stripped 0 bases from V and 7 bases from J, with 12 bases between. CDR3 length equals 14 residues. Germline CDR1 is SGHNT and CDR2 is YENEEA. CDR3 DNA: TGTGCCAGCAGCTTAGATTCCTCAAGCCATGAAGCTTTCTTT. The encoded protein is CASSLDSSSHEAFF.

The CDR3 bases are TGTGCCAGCAGCCAACCACAGGACATTCAGTACTTC. It yields the protein CASSQPQDIQYF. The gene calls are TRBV7-8 and TRBJ2-4; D possibly corresponds to TRBD1 (5 bases). Germline V gene sequence: CDR1 SGHVS, CDR2 FQNEAQ. Between the trimmed V and J ends, which lost 5 bases and 8 bases, there was a span of 10 bases. The CDR3 sequence is 12 residues long.

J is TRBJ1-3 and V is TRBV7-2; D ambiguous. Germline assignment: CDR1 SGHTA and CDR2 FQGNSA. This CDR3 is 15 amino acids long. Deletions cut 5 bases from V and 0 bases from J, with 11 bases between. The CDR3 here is CASSPEVRSGNTIYF. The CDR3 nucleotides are TGTGCCAGCAGCCCAGAGGTTCGCTCTGGAAACACCATATATTTT.

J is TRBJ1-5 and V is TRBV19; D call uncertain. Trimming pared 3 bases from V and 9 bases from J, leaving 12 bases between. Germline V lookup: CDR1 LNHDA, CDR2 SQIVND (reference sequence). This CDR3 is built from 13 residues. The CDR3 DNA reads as TGTGCCAGTAGTATGGAGGCATGGGGGCCCCAGCATTTT. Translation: CASSMEAWGPQHF.

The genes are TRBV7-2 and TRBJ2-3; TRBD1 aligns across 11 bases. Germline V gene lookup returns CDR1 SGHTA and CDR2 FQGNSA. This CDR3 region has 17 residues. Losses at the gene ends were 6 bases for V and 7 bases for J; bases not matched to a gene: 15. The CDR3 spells CASSSGQGAGRSNTQYF. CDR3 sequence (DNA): TGTGCCAGCAGTTCAGGACAGGGGGCGGGACGATCCAATACGCAGTATTTT.

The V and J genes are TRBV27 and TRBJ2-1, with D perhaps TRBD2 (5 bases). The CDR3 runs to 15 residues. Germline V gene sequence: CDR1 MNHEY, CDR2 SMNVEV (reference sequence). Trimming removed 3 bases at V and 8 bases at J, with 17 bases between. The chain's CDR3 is CASSFKVMGSDEQFF. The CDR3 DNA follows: TGTGCCAGCAGTTTTAAAGTCATGGGTAGCGATGAGCAGTTCTTC.

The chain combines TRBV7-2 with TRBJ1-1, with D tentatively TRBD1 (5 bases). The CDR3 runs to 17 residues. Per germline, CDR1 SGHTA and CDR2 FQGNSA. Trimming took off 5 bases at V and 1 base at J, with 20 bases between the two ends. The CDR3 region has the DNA TGTGCCAGCAGCCAACGGACAAACCTAATCTGGAACACTGAAGCTTTCTTT. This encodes CASSQRTNLIWNTEAFF.

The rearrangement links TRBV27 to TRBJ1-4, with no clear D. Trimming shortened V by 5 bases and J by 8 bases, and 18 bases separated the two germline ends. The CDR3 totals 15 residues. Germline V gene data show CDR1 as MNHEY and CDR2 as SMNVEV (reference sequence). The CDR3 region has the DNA TGTGCCAGCAGTAAGACCCTAATCCGGGAAGAAAAACTGTTTTTT. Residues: CASSKTLIREEKLFF.